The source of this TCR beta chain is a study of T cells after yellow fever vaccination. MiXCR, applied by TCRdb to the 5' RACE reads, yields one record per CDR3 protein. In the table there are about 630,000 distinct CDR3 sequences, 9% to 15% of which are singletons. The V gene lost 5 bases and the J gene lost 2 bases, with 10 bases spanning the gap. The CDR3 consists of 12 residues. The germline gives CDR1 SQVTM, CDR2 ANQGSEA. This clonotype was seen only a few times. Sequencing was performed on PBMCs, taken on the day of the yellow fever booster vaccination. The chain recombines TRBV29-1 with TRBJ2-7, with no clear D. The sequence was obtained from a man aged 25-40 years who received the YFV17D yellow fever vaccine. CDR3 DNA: TGCAGCGTTCGCCCAGATCCCTACGAGCAGTACTTC. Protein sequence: CSVRPDPYEQYF.